The 11 T cell receptor beta chains below come from one sample, sequenced in a study of identical twins. TCRdb independently ran MiXCR on the 5' RACE reads; one entry per CDR3 protein. The sample lists about 460,000 distinct CDR3 sequences, approximately 15% occurring once. These data also featured in a second study, about yellow fever vaccine responses in identical twins.

Sequencing used CD4+ T cells sorted from blood. Every receptor here comes from a woman aged 18-30 years in good health.

Ten or more counts support this clonotype. CDR3 bases: TGCGCCAGCAGCCCCACATTGGGGGGCTCTCAGCCCCAGCATTTT. This translates into CASSPTLGGSQPQHF. The chain joins TRBV4-3 to TRBJ1-5; D is perhaps TRBD1 (6 bases). The germline gives CDR1 LGHNA, CDR2 YSLEER. This CDR3 has 15 amino acids. Trimming took off 4 bases at V and 6 bases at J, with 16 bases between the two ends.

The chain joins TRBV21-1 to TRBJ2-1; TRBD2, the table's D call, lacks a check against the DNA. TRBV21-1 is recorded as a pseudogene. The CDR3 runs 18 residues. CDR3 DNA sequence: TGTGCCAGCAGCCTACGTAAAGTGGCTAGCGGGGGGGACAATGAGCAGTTCTTC. Residues: CASSLRKVASGGDNEQFF.

The table lists this clonotype with a few counts. DNA for the CDR3: TGCAGTGCTAGAGGCCCGTTTGGGGCTGGTAATGAAAAACTGTTTTTT. This gives the protein CSARGPFGAGNEKLFF. The rearrangement links TRBV20-1 to TRBJ1-4; D may be TRBD1 (5 bases). CDR1 DFQATT and CDR2 SNEGSKA come from the germline V gene (reference sequence). V lost 1 base to trimming and J lost 4 bases, with 16 bases between them. This CDR3 has 16 amino acids.

This clonotype came up a few times. This rearrangement joins TRBV5-1 to TRBJ1-1; tentative D call: TRBD1 (5 bases). The length of the CDR3 is 17 residues. Between the trimmed V and J ends, which lost 1 base and 1 base, there was a span of 17 bases. Germline CDR1 is SGHRS and CDR2 is YFSETQ. The CDR3 DNA reads TGCGCCAGCAGCTTGTCTTCGGGGGGGAAACAGAACACTGAAGCTTTCTTT. As protein: CASSLSSGGKQNTEAFF.

This CDR3 is CASSYSRDGVYEQYF. For the CDR3, the DNA is TGTGCCAGCAGTTACTCGAGGGACGGAGTCTACGAGCAGTACTTC. V gene TRBV6-5 combines with J gene TRBJ2-7; D tentatively reads TRBD1 or TRBD2 (5 bases each). The germline V gene encodes CDR1 MNHEY and CDR2 SVGAGI. The CDR3 runs to 15 residues. V gave up 0 bases and J gave up 3 bases, with 12 bases separating them.

V and J are TRBV6-1 and TRBJ1-6; perhaps TRBD1 as D (5 bases). Germline assignment: CDR1 MNHNS and CDR2 SASEGT. The CDR3 spans 15 residues. V was cut by 4 bases and J by 5 bases, with 12 bases left in between. This chain's CDR3 is CASSVLRANNSPLHF. The CDR3, as DNA: TGTGCCAGCAGTGTCCTCAGGGCCAATAATTCACCCCTCCACTTT.

This clonotype has a handful of counts. The V gene is TRBV7-9, the J gene TRBJ2-1, with 9 bases lining up with TRBD1. The ends lost 5 bases at V and 3 bases at J; junction bases unmatched: 5. Germline V gives CDR1 SEHNR, CDR2 FQNEAQ (reference sequence). This CDR3 spans 15 amino acids. The CDR3 is CASSGGTGHYNEQFF. In nucleotides, the CDR3 is TGTGCCAGCAGCGGGGGGACAGGGCACTACAATGAGCAGTTCTTC.

The genes are TRBV6-5 and TRBJ1-1, with D uncertain. The CDR3 runs to 15 residues. Trimming left V 0 bases short and J 3 bases short, with 11 bases between. Looked up from germline, CDR1 is MNHEY and CDR2 is SVGAGI. The CDR3 loop is CASSYSSVEDTEAFF. CDR3 in DNA: TGTGCCAGCAGTTACTCGAGTGTGGAGGACACTGAAGCTTTCTTT.

This chain joins TRBV7-2 and TRBJ2-1; 10 bases are shared with TRBD2. With 6 bases clipped from V and 4 bases from J, the junction kept 9 bases outside the gene matches. Germline-derived CDR1 and CDR2 are SGHTA and FQGNSA. The CDR3 runs to 16 residues. CDR3 residues: CASRPTTSGLYNEQFF. The CDR3 coding sequence is TGTGCCAGCAGACCGACGACTAGCGGGTTGTACAATGAGCAGTTCTTC.

This clonotype occurred many times. The rearrangement links TRBV3-1 to TRBJ2-1; D unclear. Deletions cut 1 base from V and 6 bases from J, with 7 bases between. Per germline, CDR1 LGHDT and CDR2 YNNKEL (reference sequence). This CDR3 contains 13 residues. DNA for the CDR3: TGTGCCAGCAGCCAAGTCCCCCTCAATGAGCAGTTCTTC. Protein: CASSQVPLNEQFF.

This clonotype was seen at least ten times. V gene TRBV6-6 combines with J gene TRBJ2-2, with D uncertain. The CDR3 runs 13 residues. CDR1 MNHNY and CDR2 SVGAGI come from the germline V gene (reference sequence). Trimming took 6 bases from V and 5 from J, leaving 10 bases between them. CDR3 nucleotides: TGTGCCAGCAGCTCTGCCTTGACCGGGGAGCTGTTTTTT. Its protein product is CASSSALTGELFF.